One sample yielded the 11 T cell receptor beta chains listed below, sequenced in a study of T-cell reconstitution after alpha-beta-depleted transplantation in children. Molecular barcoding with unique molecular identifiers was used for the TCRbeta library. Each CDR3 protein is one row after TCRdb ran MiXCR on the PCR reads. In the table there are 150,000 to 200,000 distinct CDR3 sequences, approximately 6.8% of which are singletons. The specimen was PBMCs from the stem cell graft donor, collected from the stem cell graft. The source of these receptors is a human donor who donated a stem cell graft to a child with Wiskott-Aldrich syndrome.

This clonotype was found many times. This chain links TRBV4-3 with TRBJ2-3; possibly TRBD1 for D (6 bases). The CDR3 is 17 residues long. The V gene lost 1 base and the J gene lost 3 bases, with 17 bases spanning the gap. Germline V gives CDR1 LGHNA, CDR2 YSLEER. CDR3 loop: CASSQAPGTTFTDTQYF. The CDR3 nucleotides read TGCGCCAGCAGCCAAGCCCCCGGGACAACTTTTACAGATACGCAGTATTTT.

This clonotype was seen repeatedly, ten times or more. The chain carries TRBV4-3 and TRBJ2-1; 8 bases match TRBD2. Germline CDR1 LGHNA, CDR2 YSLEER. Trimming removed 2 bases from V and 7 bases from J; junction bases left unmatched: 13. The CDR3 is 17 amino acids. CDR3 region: CASSQLGSGSLRNEQFF. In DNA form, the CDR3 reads TGCGCCAGCAGCCAACTAGGGAGCGGGAGCCTACGTAATGAGCAGTTCTTC.

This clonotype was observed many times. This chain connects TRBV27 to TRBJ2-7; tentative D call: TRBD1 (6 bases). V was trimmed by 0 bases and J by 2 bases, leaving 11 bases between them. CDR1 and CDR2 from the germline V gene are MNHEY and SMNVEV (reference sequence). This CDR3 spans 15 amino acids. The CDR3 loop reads CASSLSTGLTYEQYF. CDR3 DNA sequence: TGTGCCAGCAGTTTATCGACAGGCCTAACCTACGAGCAGTACTTC.

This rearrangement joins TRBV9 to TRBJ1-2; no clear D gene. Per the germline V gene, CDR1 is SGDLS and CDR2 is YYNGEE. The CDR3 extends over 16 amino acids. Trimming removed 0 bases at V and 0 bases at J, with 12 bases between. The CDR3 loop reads CASSVEVEPSNYGYTF. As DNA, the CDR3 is TGTGCCAGCAGCGTAGAGGTTGAACCTTCTAACTATGGCTACACCTTC.

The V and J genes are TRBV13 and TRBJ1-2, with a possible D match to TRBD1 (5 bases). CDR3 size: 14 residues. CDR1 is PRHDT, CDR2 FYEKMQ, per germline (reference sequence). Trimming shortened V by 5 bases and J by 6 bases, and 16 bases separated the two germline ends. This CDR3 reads CASSPFSQADGYTF. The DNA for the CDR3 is TGTGCCAGCAGCCCTTTCTCACAGGCCGATGGCTACACCTTC.

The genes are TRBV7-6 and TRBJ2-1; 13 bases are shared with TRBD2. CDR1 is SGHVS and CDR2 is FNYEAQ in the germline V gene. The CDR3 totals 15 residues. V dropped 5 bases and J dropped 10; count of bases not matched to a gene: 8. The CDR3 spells CASSQGLAGVSEQFF. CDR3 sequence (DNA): TGTGCCAGCAGCCAAGGACTAGCGGGAGTCTCCGAGCAGTTCTTC.

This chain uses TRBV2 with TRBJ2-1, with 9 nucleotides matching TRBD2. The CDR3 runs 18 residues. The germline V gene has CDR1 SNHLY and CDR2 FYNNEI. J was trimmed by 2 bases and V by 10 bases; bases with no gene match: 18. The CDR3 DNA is TGTGCCATCTGCAGTTATCCAATAGCGGGGGAGGCCTACAATGAGCAGTTCTTC. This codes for CAICSYPIAGEAYNEQFF.

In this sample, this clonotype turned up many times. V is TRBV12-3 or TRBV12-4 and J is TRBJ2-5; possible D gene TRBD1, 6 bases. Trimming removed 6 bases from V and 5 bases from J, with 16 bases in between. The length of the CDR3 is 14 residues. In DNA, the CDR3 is TGTGCCAGCAGAGCCCAGGGGACGCAGGAGACCCAGTACTTC. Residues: CASRAQGTQETQYF.

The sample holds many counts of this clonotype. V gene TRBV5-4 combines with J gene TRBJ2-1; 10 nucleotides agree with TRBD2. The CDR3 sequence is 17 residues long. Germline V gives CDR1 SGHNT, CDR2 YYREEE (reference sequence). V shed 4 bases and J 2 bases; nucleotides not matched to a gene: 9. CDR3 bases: TGTGCCAGCAGCAGGTCCGGGACTAGCGATACCTACAATGAGCAGTTCTTC. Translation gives CASSRSGTSDTYNEQFF.

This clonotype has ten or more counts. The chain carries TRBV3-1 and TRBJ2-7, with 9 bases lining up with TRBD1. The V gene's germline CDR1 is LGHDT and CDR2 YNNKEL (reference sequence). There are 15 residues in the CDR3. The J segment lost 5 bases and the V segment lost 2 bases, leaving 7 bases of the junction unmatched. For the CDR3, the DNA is TGTGCCAGCAGCCAACCGGGACAGGGAGGCAACGAGCAGTACTTC. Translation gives CASSQPGQGGNEQYF.

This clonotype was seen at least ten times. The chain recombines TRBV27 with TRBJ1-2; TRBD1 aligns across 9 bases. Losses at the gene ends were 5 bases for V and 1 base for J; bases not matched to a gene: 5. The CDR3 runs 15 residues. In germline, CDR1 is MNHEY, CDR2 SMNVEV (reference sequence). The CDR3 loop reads CASSPGQGHNYGYTF. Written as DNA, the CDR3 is TGTGCCAGCAGTCCGGGACAGGGTCATAACTATGGCTACACCTTC.